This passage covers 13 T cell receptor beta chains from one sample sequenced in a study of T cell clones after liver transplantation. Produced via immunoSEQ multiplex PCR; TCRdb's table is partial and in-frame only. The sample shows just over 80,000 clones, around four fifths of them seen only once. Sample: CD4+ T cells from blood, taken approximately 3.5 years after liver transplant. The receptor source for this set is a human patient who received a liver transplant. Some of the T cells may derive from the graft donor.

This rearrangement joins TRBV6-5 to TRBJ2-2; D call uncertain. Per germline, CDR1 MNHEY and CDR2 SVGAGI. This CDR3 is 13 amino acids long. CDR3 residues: CGGRERNTGELFF. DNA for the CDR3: TGTGGTGGTAGAGAGAGGAACACCGGGGAGCTGTTTTTT.

In nucleotides, the CDR3 is TGTGCCACCAGCAGAGACCAGGGTCCCAGTCGCGGCTACACCTTC. This translates into CATSRDQGPSRGYTF. The gene calls are TRBV15 and TRBJ1-2; D possibly corresponds to TRBD1 (5 bases). The CDR3 contains 15 residues. Trimming took off 0 bases at V and 8 bases at J, with 16 bases between the two ends. Germline V lookup: CDR1 LNHNV, CDR2 YYDKDF (reference sequence).

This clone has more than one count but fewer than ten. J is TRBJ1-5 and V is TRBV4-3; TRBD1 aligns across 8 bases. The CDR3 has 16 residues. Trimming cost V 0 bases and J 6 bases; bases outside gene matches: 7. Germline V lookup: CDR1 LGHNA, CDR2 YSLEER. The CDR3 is CASSQDLGQGGQPQHF. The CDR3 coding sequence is TGCGCCAGCAGCCAAGATTTAGGACAGGGCGGTCAGCCCCAGCATTTT.

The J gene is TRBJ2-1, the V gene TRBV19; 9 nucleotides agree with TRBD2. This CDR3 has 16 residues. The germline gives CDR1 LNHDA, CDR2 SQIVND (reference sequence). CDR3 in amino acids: CADGTDSGRPYNEQFF. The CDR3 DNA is TGTGCGGATGGGACCGACAGCGGGAGGCCTTACAATGAGCAGTTCTTC.

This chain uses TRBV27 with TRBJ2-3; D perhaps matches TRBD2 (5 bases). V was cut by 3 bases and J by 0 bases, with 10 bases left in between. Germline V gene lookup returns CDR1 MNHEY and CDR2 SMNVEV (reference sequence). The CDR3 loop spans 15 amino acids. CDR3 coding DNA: TGTGCCAGCAGTTTGGGAGCGGTTAGCACAGATACGCAGTATTTT. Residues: CASSLGAVSTDTQYF.

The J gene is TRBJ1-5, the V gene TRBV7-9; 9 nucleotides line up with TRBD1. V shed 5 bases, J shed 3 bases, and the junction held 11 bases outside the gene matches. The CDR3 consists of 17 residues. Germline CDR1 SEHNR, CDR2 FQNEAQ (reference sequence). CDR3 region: CASSRGQGNRANQPQHF. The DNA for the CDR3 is TGTGCCAGCAGCCGGGGACAGGGCAATCGGGCCAATCAGCCCCAGCATTTT. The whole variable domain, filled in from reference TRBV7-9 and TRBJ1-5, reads DTGVSQNPRHKITKRGQNVTFRCDPISEHNRLYWYRQTLGQGPEFLTYFQNEAQLEKSRLLSDRFSAERPKGSFSTLEIQRTEQGDSAMYLCASSRGQGNRANQPQHFGDGTRLSIL.

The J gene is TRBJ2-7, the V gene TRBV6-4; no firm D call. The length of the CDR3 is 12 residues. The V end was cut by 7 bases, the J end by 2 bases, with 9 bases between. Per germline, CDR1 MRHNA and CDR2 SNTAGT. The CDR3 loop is CASTGNAYEQYF. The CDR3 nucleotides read TGTGCCAGCACGGGCAACGCCTACGAGCAGTACTTC.

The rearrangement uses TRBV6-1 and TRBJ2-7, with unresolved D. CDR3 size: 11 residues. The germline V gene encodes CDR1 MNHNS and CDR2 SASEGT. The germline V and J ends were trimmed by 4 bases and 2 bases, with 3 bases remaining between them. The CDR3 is CASSVTYEQYF. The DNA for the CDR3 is TGTGCCAGCAGTGTCACCTACGAGCAGTACTTC.

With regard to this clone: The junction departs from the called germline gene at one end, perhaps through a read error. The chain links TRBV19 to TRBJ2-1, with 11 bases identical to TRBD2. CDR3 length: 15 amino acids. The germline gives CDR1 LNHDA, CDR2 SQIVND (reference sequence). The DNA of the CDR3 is TGTGCCAGTAATATAGCGGGAGGGCCTAATGTTGAGCAGTTCTTC. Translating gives CASNIAGGPNVEQFF.

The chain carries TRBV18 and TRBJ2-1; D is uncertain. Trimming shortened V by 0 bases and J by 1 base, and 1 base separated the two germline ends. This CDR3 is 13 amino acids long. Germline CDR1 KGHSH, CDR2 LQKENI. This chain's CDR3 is CASSPPSYNEQFF. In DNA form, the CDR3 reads TGTGCCAGCTCACCACCGTCCTACAATGAGCAGTTCTTC. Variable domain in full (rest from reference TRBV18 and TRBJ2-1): NAGVMQNPRHLVRRRGQEARLRCSPMKGHSHVYWYRQLPEEGLKFMVYLQKENIIDESGMPKERFSAEFPKEGPSILRIQQVVRGDSAAYFCASSPPSYNEQFFGPGTRLTVL.

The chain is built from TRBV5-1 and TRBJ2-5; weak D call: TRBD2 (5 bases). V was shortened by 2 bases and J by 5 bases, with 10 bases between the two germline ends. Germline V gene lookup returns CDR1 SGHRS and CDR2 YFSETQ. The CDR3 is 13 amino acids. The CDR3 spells CASSFGVAETQYF. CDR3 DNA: TGCGCCAGCAGCTTCGGGGTGGCGGAGACCCAGTACTTC.

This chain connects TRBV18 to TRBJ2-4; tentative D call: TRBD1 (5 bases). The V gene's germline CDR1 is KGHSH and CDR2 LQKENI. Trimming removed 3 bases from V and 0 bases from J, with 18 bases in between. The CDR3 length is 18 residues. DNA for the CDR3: TGTGCCAGCTCACCCTTTGTGGTGGGGCCGCAAGCCAAAAACATTCAGTACTTC. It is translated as CASSPFVVGPQAKNIQYF.

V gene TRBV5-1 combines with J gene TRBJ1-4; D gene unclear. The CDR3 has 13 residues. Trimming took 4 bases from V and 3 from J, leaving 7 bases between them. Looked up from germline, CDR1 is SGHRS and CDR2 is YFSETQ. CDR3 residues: CASSLPPNEKLFF. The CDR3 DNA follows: TGCGCCAGCAGCCTACCTCCTAATGAAAAACTGTTTTTT. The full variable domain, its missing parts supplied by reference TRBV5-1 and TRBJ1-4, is KAGVTQTPRYLIKTRGQQVTLSCSPISGHRSVSWYQQTPGQGLQFLFEYFSETQRNKGNFPGRFSGRQFSNSRSEMNVSTLELGDSALYLCASSLPPNEKLFFGSGTQLSVL.